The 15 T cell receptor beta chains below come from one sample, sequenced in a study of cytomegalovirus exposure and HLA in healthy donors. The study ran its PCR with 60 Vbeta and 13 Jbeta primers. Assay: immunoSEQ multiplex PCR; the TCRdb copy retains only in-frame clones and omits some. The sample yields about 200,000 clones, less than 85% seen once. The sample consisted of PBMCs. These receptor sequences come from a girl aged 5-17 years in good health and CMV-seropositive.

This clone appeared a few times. The CDR3 spells CASSLMRTANSPLHF. As DNA, the CDR3 is TGTGCCAGCAGCTTAATGAGGACAGCAAATTCACCCCTCCACTTT. The rearrangement joins TRBV7-2 to TRBJ1-6; maybe TRBD1 (6 bases). V was pared by 2 bases and J by 7 bases, with 12 bases between. This CDR3 is 15 amino acids long. CDR1 is SGHTA and CDR2 is FQGNSA in the germline V gene.

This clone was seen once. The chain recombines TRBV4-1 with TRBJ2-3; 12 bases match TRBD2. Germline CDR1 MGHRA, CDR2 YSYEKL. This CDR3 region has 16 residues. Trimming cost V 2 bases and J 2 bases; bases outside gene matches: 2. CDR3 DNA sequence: TGCGCCAGCAGCCAATGGACTAGCGGGATCACAGATACGCAGTATTTT. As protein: CASSQWTSGITDTQYF.

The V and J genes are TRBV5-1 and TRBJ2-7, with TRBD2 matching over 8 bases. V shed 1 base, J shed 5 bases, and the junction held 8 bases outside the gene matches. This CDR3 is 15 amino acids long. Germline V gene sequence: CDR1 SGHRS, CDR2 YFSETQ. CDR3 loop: CASSLSGGLKNEQYF. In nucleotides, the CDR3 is TGCGCCAGCAGCTTGAGCGGGGGCCTCAAGAACGAGCAGTACTTC.

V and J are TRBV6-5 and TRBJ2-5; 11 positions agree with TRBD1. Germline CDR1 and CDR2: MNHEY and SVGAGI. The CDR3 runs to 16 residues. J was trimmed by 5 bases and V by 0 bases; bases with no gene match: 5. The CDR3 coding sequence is TGTGCCAGCAGTTACTCCGGGACAGGGGGTTTCGAGACCCAGTACTTC. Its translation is CASSYSGTGGFETQYF.

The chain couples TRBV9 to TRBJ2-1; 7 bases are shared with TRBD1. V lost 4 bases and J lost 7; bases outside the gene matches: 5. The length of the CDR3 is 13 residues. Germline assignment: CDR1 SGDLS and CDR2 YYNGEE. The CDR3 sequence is CASSPQQGNEQFF. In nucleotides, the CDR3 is TGTGCCAGCAGCCCGCAACAGGGGAATGAGCAGTTCTTC.

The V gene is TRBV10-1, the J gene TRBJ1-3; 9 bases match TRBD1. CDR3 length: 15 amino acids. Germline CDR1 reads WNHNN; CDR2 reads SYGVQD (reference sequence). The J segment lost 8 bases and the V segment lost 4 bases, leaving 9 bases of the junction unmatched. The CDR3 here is CASSVRDRETYTIYF. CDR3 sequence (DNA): TGCGCCAGCAGTGTCCGGGACAGGGAGACATACACCATATATTTT.

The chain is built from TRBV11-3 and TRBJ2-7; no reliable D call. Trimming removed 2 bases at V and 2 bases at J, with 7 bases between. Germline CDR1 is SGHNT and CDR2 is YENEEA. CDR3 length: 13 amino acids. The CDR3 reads CASSLPSAYEQYF. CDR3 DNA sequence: TGTGCCAGCAGCTTACCTTCCGCCTACGAGCAGTACTTC.

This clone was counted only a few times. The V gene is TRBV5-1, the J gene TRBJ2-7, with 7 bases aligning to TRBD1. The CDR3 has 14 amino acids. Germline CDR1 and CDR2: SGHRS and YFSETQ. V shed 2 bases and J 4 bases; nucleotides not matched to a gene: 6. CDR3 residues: CASSLVDREYEQYF. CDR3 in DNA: TGCGCCAGCAGCTTAGTAGACAGGGAATACGAGCAGTACTTC. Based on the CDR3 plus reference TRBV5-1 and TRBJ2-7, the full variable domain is KAGVTQTPRYLIKTRGQQVTLSCSPISGHRSVSWYQQTPGQGLQFLFEYFSETQRNKGNFPGRFSGRQFSNSRSEMNVSTLELGDSALYLCASSLVDREYEQYFGPGTRLTVT.

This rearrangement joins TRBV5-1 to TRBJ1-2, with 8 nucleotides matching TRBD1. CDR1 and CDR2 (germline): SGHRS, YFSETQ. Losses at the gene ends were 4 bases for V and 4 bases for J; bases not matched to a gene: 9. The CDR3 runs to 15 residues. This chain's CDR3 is CASSTAGGGGYGYTF. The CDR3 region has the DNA TGCGCCAGCAGCACGGCAGGGGGCGGCGGCTATGGCTACACCTTC.

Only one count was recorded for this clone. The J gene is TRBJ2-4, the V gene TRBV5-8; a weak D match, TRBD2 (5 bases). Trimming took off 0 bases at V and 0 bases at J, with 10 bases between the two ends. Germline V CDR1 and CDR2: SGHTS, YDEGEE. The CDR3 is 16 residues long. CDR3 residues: CASSLVEGPAKNIQYF. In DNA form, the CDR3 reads TGTGCCAGCAGCTTGGTTGAGGGTCCAGCCAAAAACATTCAGTACTTC.

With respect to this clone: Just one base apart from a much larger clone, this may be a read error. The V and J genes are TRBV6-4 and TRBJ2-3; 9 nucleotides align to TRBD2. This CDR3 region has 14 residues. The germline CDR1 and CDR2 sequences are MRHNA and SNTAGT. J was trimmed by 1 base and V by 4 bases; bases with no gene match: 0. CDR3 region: CASSASGGTDTQYF. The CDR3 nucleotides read TGTGCCAGCAGTGCTAGCGGGGGCACAGATACGCAGTATTTT.

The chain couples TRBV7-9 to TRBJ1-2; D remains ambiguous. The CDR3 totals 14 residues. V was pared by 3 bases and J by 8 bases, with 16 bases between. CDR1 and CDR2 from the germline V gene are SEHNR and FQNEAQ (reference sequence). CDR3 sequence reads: CASSFSFPVQGYTF. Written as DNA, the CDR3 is TGTGCCAGCAGCTTTTCTTTTCCCGTTCAGGGCTACACCTTC.

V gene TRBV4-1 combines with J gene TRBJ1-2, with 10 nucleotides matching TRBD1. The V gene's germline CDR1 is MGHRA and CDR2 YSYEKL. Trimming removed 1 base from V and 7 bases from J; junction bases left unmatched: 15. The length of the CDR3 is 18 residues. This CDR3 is CASSQGAGQGIKTIGYTF. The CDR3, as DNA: TGCGCCAGCAGCCAAGGGGCGGGACAGGGGATAAAAACCATTGGCTACACCTTC.

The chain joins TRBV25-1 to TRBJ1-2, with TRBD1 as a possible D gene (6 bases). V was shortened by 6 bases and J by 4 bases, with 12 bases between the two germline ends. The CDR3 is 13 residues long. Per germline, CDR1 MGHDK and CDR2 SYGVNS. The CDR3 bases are TGTGCCAGCAGGCCAGGGGACGCCTATGGCTACACCTTC. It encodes CASRPGDAYGYTF.

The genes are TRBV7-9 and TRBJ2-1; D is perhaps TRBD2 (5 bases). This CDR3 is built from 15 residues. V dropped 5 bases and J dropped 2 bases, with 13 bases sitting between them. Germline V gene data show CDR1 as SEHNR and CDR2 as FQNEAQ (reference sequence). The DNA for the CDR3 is TGTGCCAGCAGCCCTGAGCGAGGGCCCTACAATGAGCAGTTCTTC. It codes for CASSPERGPYNEQFF.